Following are 9 T cell receptor beta chains from one sample sequenced in a study of blood T cell repertoires in COVID-19. The data were produced by immunoSEQ multiplex PCR, yet TCRdb's version contains in-frame clones alone and is incomplete. The data show about 86,000 clones, 80% to 85% seen once. What was sequenced was peripheral blood. These receptors came from a woman older than 75 with active or convalescent COVID-19.

The genes are TRBV19 and TRBJ2-5, with D possibly TRBD2 on 7 matching bases. From germline, CDR1 is LNHDA and CDR2 SQIVND (reference sequence). The CDR3 length is 14 residues. Trimming cost V 7 bases and J 5 bases, with 17 bases left between them. Here the CDR3 reads CASIKRGGTETQYF. CDR3 nucleotide sequence: TGTGCCAGTATCAAAAGGGGGGGGACGGAGACCCAGTACTTC.

The J gene is TRBJ1-1, the V gene TRBV5-1; a weak D match, TRBD1 (5 bases). This CDR3 is built from 13 residues. V was cut by 3 bases and J by 7 bases, with 13 bases left in between. Germline values: CDR1 SGHRS, CDR2 YFSETQ. In nucleotides, the CDR3 is TGCGCCAGCAGCTCCGGGACTACCTTTGAAGCTTTCTTT. Its translation is CASSSGTTFEAFF. The whole variable domain, filled in from reference TRBV5-1 and TRBJ1-1, reads KAGVTQTPRYLIKTRGQQVTLSCSPISGHRSVSWYQQTPGQGLQFLFEYFSETQRNKGNFPGRFSGRQFSNSRSEMNVSTLELGDSALYLCASSSGTTFEAFFGQGTRLTVV.

The chain has TRBV9 and TRBJ1-1, with TRBD1 matching 9 bases. Germline values: CDR1 SGDLS, CDR2 YYNGEE. V lost 3 bases to trimming and J lost 6 bases; unmatched junction nucleotides: 9. The length of the CDR3 is 15 residues. This CDR3 is CASSARDREDPEAFF. The DNA of the CDR3 is TGTGCCAGCAGCGCCCGGGACAGGGAAGACCCTGAAGCTTTCTTT. Full variable domain (missing parts from reference TRBV9 and TRBJ1-1): DSGVTQTPKHLITATGQRVTLRCSPRSGDLSVYWYQQSLDQGLQFLIQYYNGEERAKGNILERFSAQQFPDLHSELNLSSLELGDSALYFCASSARDREDPEAFFGQGTRLTVV.

This clone was counted a single time. The J gene is TRBJ1-5, the V gene TRBV5-5; TRBD1 aligns across 9 bases. This CDR3 region has 14 residues. V shed 5 bases and J 4 bases; nucleotides not matched to a gene: 4. Germline V lookup: CDR1 SGHKS, CDR2 YYEKEE (reference sequence). CDR3 residues: CASSRDRENQPQHF. DNA of the CDR3: TGTGCCAGCAGTCGGGACAGGGAGAATCAGCCCCAGCATTTT.

This clone turned up a few times. The chain carries TRBV18 and TRBJ2-3, with D maybe TRBD2 (7 bases). The V end was cut by 0 bases, the J end by 5 bases, with 15 bases between. Germline V gene lookup returns CDR1 KGHSH and CDR2 LQKENI. The CDR3 extends over 16 amino acids. CDR3 region: CASSPPRRGQGDTQYF. In DNA form, the CDR3 reads TGTGCCAGCTCACCACCCCGGCGGGGGCAGGGAGATACGCAGTATTTT.

This CDR3 reads CASGRGGPYEQYF. The CDR3 DNA reads TGTGCCAGCGGCCGGGGGGGCCCATACGAGCAGTACTTC. The rearrangement joins TRBV6-2 or TRBV6-3 to TRBJ2-7; 8 bases align to TRBD2. V lost 8 bases to trimming and J lost 4 bases; unmatched junction nucleotides: 7. The CDR3 totals 13 residues. The V gene's germline CDR1 is MNHEY and CDR2 SVGEGT.

This clone was counted a single time. This sequence joins TRBV6-2 or TRBV6-3 and TRBJ2-7; D might be TRBD1 (5 bases). Germline CDR1 MNHEY, CDR2 SVGEGT. CDR3 length: 14 residues. V gave up 2 bases and J gave up 5 bases, with 13 bases separating them. CDR3 amino acids: CASSYGSRVDEQYF. The CDR3 nucleotides read TGTGCCAGCAGTTACGGGTCCAGGGTCGACGAGCAGTACTTC.

This clone was detected only once. This chain uses TRBV19 with TRBJ2-1, with 7 positions matching TRBD2. CDR3 size: 15 residues. CDR1 LNHDA and CDR2 SQIVND come from the germline V gene (reference sequence). The ends lost 6 bases at V and 1 base at J; junction bases unmatched: 6. The CDR3 spells CASSKGSGSYNEQFF. CDR3 nucleotide sequence: TGTGCCAGTAGCAAGGGTAGCGGGTCCTACAATGAGCAGTTCTTC. The whole variable domain, filled in from reference TRBV19 and TRBJ2-1, reads DGGITQSPKYLFRKEGQNVTLSCEQNLNHDAMYWYRQDPGQGLRLIYYSQIVNDFQKGDIAEGYSVSREKKESFPLTVTSAQKNPTAFYLCASSKGSGSYNEQFFGPGTRLTVL.

The V call is TRBV30, the J call TRBJ2-1; 12 bases align to TRBD2. After removal of 8 bases from V and 1 base from J, the junction contained 9 bases not matched to a gene. The CDR3 is made up of 16 amino acids. Germline loops: CDR1 GTSNPN, CDR2 SVGIG (reference sequence). The CDR3 DNA sequence: TGTGCCGTAGGATGGACTAGCGGGAATTCCTACAATGAGCAGTTCTTC. It specifies CAVGWTSGNSYNEQFF.